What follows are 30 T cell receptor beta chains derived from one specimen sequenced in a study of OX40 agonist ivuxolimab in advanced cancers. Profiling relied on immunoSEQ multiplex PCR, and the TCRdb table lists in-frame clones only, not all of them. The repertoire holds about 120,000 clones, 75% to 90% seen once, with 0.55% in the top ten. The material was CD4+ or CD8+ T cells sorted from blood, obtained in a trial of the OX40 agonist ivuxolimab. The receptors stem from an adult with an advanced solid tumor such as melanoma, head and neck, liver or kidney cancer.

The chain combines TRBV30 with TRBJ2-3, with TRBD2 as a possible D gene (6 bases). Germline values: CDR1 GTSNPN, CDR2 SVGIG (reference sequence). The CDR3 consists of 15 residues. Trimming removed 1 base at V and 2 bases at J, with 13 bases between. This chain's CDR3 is CAWSALPGDTDTQYF. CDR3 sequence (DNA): TGTGCCTGGAGTGCCCTCCCGGGGGACACAGATACGCAGTATTTT.

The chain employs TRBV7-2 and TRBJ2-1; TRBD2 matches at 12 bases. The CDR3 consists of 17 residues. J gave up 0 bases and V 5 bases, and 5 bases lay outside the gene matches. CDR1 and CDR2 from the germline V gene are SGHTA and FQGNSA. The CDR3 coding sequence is TGTGCCAGCAGCGTAACTAGCGGGGGGAGCTCCTACAATGAGCAGTTCTTC. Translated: CASSVTSGGSSYNEQFF.

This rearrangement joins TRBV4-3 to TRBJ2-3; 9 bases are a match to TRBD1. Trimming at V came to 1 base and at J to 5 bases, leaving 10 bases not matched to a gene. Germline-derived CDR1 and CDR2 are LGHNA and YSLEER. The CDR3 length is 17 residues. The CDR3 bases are TGCGCCAGCAGCCAAGGTCGGGACAGGGTATGGGGAGATACGCAGTATTTT. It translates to CASSQGRDRVWGDTQYF.

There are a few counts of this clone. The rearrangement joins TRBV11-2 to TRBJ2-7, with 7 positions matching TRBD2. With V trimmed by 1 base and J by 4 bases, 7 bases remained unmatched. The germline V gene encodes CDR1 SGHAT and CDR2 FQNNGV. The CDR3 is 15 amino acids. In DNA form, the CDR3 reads TGTGCCAGCAGCTTAGTGGGTAGCGGGCCTTACGAGCAGTACTTC. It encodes CASSLVGSGPYEQYF.

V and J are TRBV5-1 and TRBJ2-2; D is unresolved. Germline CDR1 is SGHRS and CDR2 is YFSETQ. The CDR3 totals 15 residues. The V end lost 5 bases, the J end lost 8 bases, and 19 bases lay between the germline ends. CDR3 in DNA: TGCGCCAGCAGTCCTCTCGACCTGGGTTCGGGGGAGCTGTTTTTT. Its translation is CASSPLDLGSGELFF. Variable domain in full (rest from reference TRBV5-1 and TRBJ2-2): KAGVTQTPRYLIKTRGQQVTLSCSPISGHRSVSWYQQTPGQGLQFLFEYFSETQRNKGNFPGRFSGRQFSNSRSEMNVSTLELGDSALYLCASSPLDLGSGELFFGEGSRLTVL.

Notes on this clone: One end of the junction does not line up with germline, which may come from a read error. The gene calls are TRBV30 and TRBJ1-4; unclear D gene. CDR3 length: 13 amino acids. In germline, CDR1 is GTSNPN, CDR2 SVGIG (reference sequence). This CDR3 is CAWSWRWNEELFF. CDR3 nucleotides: TGTGCCTGGAGTTGGCGGTGGAATGAAGAACTGTTTTTT.

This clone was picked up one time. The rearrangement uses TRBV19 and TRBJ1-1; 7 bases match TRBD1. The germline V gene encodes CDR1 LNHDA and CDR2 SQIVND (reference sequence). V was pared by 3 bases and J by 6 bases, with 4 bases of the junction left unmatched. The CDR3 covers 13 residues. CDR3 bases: TGTGCCAGTAGTATGGACAGGTACTCTGAAGCTTTCTTT. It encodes CASSMDRYSEAFF.

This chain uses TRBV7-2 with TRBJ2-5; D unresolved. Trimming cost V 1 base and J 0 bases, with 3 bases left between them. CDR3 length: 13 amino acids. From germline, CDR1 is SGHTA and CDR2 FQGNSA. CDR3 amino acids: CASSLVHQETQYF. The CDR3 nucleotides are TGTGCCAGCAGCTTAGTCCACCAAGAGACCCAGTACTTC.

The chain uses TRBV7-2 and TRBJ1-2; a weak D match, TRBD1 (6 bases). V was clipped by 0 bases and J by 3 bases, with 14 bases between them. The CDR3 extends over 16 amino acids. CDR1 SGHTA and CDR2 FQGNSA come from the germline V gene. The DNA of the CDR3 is TGTGCCAGCAGCTTAGCCCCAATACAGGGATACTATGGCTACACCTTC. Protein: CASSLAPIQGYYGYTF. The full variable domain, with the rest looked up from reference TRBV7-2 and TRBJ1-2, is GAGVSQSPSNKVTEKGKDVELRCDPISGHTALYWYRQSLGQGLEFLIYFQGNSAPDKSGLPSDRFSAERTGGSVSTLTIQRTQQEDSAVYLCASSLAPIQGYYGYTFGSGTRLTVV.

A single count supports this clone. The CDR3 DNA follows: TGTGCCAGCAGCCCCACTAGCGGGGGGGCGAATACGCAGTATTTT. It translates to CASSPTSGGANTQYF. The chain links TRBV7-2 to TRBJ2-3, with TRBD2 matching over 13 bases. The CDR3 is 15 residues long. V was pared by 5 bases and J by 7 bases, with 6 bases of the junction left unmatched. Germline CDR1 and CDR2: SGHTA and FQGNSA.

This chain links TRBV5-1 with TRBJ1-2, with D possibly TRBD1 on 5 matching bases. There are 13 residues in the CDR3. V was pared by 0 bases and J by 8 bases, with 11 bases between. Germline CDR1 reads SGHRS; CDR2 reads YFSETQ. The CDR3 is CASSLVGARGYTF. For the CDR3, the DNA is TGCGCCAGCAGCTTGGTAGGGGCGCGGGGCTACACCTTC.

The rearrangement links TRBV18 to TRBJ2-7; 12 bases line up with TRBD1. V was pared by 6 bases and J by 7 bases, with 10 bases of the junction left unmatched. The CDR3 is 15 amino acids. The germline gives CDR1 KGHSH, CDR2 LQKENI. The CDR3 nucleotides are TGTGCCAGCTCCTCGGCGGGACAGGGGGCGCGAGAGCAGTACTTC. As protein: CASSSAGQGAREQYF.

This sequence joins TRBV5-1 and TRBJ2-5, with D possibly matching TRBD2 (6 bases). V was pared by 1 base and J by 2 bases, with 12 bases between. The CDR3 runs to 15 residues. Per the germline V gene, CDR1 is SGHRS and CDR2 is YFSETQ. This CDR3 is CASSLYGGEQETQYF. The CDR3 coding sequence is TGCGCCAGCAGCTTGTACGGCGGGGAGCAAGAGACCCAGTACTTC.

CDR3 in amino acids: CASSYPSQPQHF. The DNA of the CDR3 is TGTGCCAGCAGTTACCCGAGTCAGCCCCAGCATTTT. The V gene is TRBV6-6, the J gene TRBJ1-5; D uncertain. The CDR3 has 12 residues. Germline loops: CDR1 MNHNY, CDR2 SVGAGI (reference sequence). V was pared by 2 bases and J by 6 bases, with 5 bases between.

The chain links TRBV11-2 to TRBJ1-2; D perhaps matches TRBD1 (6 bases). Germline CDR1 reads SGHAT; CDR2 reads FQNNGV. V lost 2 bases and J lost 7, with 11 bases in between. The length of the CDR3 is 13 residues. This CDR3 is CASSLTGQSGYTF. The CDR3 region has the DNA TGTGCCAGCAGCTTAACAGGGCAGAGTGGCTACACCTTC.

The CDR3, as DNA: TGTGCCTGGAGCCCTAACATGAACACTGAAGCTTTCTTT. This sequence encodes CAWSPNMNTEAFF. The chain carries TRBV30 and TRBJ1-1; D not certain. V lost 3 bases and J 0 bases, leaving 8 bases between the germline ends. CDR1 is GTSNPN and CDR2 is SVGIG in the germline V gene (reference sequence). This CDR3 contains 13 residues.

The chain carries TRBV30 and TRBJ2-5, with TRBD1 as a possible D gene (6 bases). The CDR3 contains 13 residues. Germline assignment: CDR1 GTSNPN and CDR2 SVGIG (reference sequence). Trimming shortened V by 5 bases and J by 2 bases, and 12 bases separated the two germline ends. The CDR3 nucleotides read TGTGCCTGGGGCCCGGGACAACAAGAGACCCAGTACTTC. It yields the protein CAWGPGQQETQYF.

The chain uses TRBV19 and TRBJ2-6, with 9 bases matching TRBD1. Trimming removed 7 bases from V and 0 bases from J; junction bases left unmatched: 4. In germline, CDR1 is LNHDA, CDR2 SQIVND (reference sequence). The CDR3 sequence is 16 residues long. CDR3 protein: CASNRGPISGANVLTF. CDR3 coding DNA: TGTGCCAGTAACAGGGGGCCCATCTCTGGGGCCAACGTCCTGACTTTC. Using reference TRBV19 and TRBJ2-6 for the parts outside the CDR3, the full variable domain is DGGITQSPKYLFRKEGQNVTLSCEQNLNHDAMYWYRQDPGQGLRLIYYSQIVNDFQKGDIAEGYSVSREKKESFPLTVTSAQKNPTAFYLCASNRGPISGANVLTFGAGSRLTVL.

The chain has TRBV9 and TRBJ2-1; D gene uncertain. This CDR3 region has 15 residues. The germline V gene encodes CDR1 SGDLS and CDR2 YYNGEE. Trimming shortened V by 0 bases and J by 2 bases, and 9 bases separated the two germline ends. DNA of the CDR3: TGTGCCAGCAGCGTAGTCGGGCAAACCTACAATGAGCAGTTCTTC. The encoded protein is CASSVVGQTYNEQFF. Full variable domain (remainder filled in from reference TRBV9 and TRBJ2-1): DSGVTQTPKHLITATGQRVTLRCSPRSGDLSVYWYQQSLDQGLQFLIQYYNGEERAKGNILERFSAQQFPDLHSELNLSSLELGDSALYFCASSVVGQTYNEQFFGPGTRLTVL.

Here the CDR3 reads CAWSSRASTAQSGNTIYF. The CDR3 DNA follows: TGTGCCTGGAGTTCCCGGGCCTCGACTGCACAATCTGGAAACACCATATATTTT. V is TRBV30 and J is TRBJ1-3, with D unclear. Trimming shortened V by 2 bases and J by 1 base, and 21 bases separated the two germline ends. This CDR3 comprises 18 residues. Germline CDR1 GTSNPN, CDR2 SVGIG (reference sequence). The whole variable domain, remainder taken from reference TRBV30 and TRBJ1-3, is SQTIHQWPATLVQPVGSPLSLECTVEGTSNPNLYWYRQAAGRGLQLLFYSVGIGQISSEVPQNLSASRPQDRQFILSSKKLLLSDSGFYLCAWSSRASTAQSGNTIYFGEGSWLTVV.

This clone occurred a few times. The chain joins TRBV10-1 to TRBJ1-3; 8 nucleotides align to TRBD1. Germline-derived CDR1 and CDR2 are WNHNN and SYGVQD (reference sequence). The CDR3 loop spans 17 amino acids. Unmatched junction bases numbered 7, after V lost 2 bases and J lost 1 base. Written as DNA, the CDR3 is TGCGCCAGCAGTGAGCCCCATCAGGGGGCATCTGGAAACACCATATATTTT. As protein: CASSEPHQGASGNTIYF.

In DNA, the CDR3 is TGTGCCAGTAGGGGACAGGCCTACGAGCAGTACTTC. Residues: CASRGQAYEQYF. The V call is TRBV19, the J call TRBJ2-7; 8 bases agree with TRBD1. V lost 6 bases and J lost 2; bases outside the gene matches: 0. The CDR3 sequence is 12 residues long. CDR1 and CDR2 from the germline V gene are LNHDA and SQIVND (reference sequence).

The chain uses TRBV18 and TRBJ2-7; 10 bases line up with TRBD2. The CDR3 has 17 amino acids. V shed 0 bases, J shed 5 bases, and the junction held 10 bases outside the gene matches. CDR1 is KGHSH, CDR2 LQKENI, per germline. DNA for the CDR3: TGTGCCAGCTCACCACCGACCAGCGGGGGGGCGGGGGACGAGCAGTACTTC. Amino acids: CASSPPTSGGAGDEQYF. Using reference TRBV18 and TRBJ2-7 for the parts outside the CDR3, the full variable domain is NAGVMQNPRHLVRRRGQEARLRCSPMKGHSHVYWYRQLPEEGLKFMVYLQKENIIDESGMPKERFSAEFPKEGPSILRIQQVVRGDSAAYFCASSPPTSGGAGDEQYFGPGTRLTVT.

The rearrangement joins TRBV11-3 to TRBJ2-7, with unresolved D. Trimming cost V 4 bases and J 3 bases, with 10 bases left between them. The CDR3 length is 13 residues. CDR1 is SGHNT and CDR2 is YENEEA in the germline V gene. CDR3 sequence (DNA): TGTGCCAGCAGCTCCCAGGACGGCTACGAGCAGTACTTC. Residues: CASSSQDGYEQYF.

CDR3 sequence (DNA): TGTGCCAGCAGTCCAGGGGGCGAGGACACCGGGGAGCTGTTTTTT. Translation gives CASSPGGEDTGELFF. The chain employs TRBV7-2 and TRBJ2-2; the match to TRBD1 covers 8 bases. Germline V gene data show CDR1 as SGHTA and CDR2 as FQGNSA. J was trimmed by 3 bases and V by 6 bases; bases with no gene match: 6. This CDR3 contains 15 residues.

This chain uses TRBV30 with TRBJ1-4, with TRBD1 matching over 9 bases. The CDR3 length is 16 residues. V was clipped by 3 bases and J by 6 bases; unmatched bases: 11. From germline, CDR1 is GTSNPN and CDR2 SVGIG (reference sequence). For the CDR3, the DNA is TGTGCCTGGAGATCATCAAACAGACAGGGGGATGAAAAACTGTTTTTT. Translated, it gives CAWRSSNRQGDEKLFF.

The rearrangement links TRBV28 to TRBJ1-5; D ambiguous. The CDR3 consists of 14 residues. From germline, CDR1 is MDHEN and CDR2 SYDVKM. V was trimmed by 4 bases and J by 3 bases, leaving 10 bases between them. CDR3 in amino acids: CASSSWAANQPQHF. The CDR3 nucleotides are TGTGCCAGCAGTTCTTGGGCTGCCAATCAGCCCCAGCATTTT.

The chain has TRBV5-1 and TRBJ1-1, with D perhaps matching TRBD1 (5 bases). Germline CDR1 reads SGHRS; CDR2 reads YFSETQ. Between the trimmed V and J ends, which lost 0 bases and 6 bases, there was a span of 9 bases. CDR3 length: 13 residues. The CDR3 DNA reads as TGCGCCAGCAGCTTGGAGCGGGGGGCTGAAGCTTTCTTT. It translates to CASSLERGAEAFF.

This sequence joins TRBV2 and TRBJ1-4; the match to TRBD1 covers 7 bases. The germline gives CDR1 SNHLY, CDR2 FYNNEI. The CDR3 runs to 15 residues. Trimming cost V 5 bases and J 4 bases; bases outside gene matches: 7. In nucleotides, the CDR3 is TGTGCCAGCAGTCGCCGGACAGGCCATAATGAAAAACTGTTTTTT. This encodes CASSRRTGHNEKLFF.

This CDR3 reads CASSPVDEQYF. CDR3 coding DNA: TGTGCCAGCTCACCGGTTGACGAGCAGTACTTC. The V gene is TRBV18, the J gene TRBJ2-7; D unclear. Germline CDR1 is KGHSH and CDR2 is LQKENI. V was cut by 3 bases and J by 5 bases, with 5 bases left in between. This CDR3 is 11 amino acids long.